The 14 T cell receptor beta chains presented below share a single source sample, sequenced in a study of beta chain features in type 1 diabetes. Reverse transcription of all isolated RNA meant that expressed TCRB transcripts were sequenced. Repertoires were generated with immunoSEQ multiplex PCR, while TCRdb's copy carries only in-frame clones and drops some. The sample carries about 150,000 clones, 8% to 13% recorded once. Sequenced: naive CD4+ T cells from blood. The receptors here all came from a man aged 18 to 29 in good health.

The chain couples TRBV6-1 to TRBJ2-7; 10 bases map to TRBD1. CDR3 length equals 12 residues. The germline gives CDR1 MNHNS, CDR2 SASEGT. The V segment lost 10 bases and the J segment 5 bases; nucleotides outside the gene matches: 5. The CDR3 here is CAIRGQGNEQYF. The CDR3 DNA reads as TGTGCCATCAGGGGACAGGGGAACGAGCAGTACTTC.

The genes are TRBV5-1 and TRBJ1-2, with D possibly being TRBD1 (5 bases). Deletions cut 3 bases from V and 5 bases from J, with 14 bases between. This CDR3 contains 14 residues. In germline, CDR1 is SGHRS, CDR2 YFSETQ. The CDR3 reads CASSSSSGGYGYTF. The CDR3 DNA reads as TGCGCCAGCAGCTCGAGTTCCGGGGGGTATGGCTACACCTTC.

This clone was picked up many times. V is TRBV4-3 and J is TRBJ2-7, with 9 bases aligning to TRBD1. V lost 3 bases to trimming and J lost 2 bases; unmatched junction nucleotides: 14. CDR3 length: 18 residues. Germline CDR1 reads LGHNA; CDR2 reads YSLEER. CDR3 loop: CASSHLVVGQGTTYEQYF. CDR3 DNA: TGCGCCAGCAGCCACCTTGTGGTGGGACAGGGAACAACCTACGAGCAGTACTTC.

This clone was seen a few times. The V gene is TRBV7-7, the J gene TRBJ2-2, with 9 bases that match TRBD1. J lost 7 bases, V lost 5 bases, and 8 bases had no gene match. In germline, CDR1 is SSHAT, CDR2 FNYEAQ (reference sequence). This CDR3 is built from 15 residues. The CDR3 loop reads CASSPGGTGHGELFF. The CDR3 region has the DNA TGTGCCAGCAGCCCCGGGGGGACAGGGCACGGGGAGCTGTTTTTT.

The table lists this clone with a few counts. This sequence joins TRBV4-1 and TRBJ2-5; 8 bases fit TRBD1. The CDR3 spans 16 residues. Germline lookup yields CDR1 MGHRA and CDR2 YSYEKL. V trimming: 4 bases; J trimming: 5 bases; junction bases outside the gene matches: 12. The CDR3 coding sequence is TGCGCCAGCAGCCCCTTCCGAGGACAGGGAGCGGAGACCCAGTACTTC. Residues: CASSPFRGQGAETQYF.

This clone appeared a few times. A junction boundary mismatches the germline segment, possibly from a read error. The J gene is TRBJ2-3, the V gene TRBV30, with TRBD2 as a possible D gene (5 bases). This CDR3 has 14 amino acids. Germline V gene data show CDR1 as GTSNPN and CDR2 as SVGIG (reference sequence). The CDR3 nucleotides are TGTGCCGGGAGCTCCGTACTAGGCACAGATACGCAGTATTTT. It codes for CAGSSVLGTDTQYF.

There are many counts of this clone. Here the CDR3 reads CASSPRSGMETQYF. CDR3 DNA sequence: TGTGCCAGCAGCCCACGATCGGGGATGGAGACCCAGTACTTC. V gene TRBV7-2 combines with J gene TRBJ2-5, with D possibly TRBD2 on 5 matching bases. Germline lookup yields CDR1 SGHTA and CDR2 FQGNSA. There are 14 residues in the CDR3. V lost 5 bases and J 5 bases, leaving 15 bases between the germline ends.

The chain couples TRBV6-6 to TRBJ2-7; TRBD1 matches 7 bases. Germline assignment: CDR1 MNHNY and CDR2 SVGAGI (reference sequence). This CDR3 spans 13 amino acids. J was trimmed by 2 bases and V by 6 bases; bases with no gene match: 4. The CDR3 is CASSPTGAYEQYF. Written as DNA, the CDR3 is TGTGCCAGCAGCCCAACAGGGGCCTACGAGCAGTACTTC.

This clone occurred a few times. The chain recombines TRBV6-5 with TRBJ1-2; perhaps TRBD1 as D (5 bases). The V end was cut by 4 bases, the J end by 0 bases, with 12 bases between. Germline CDR1 is MNHEY and CDR2 is SVGAGI. This CDR3 is 15 amino acids long. DNA of the CDR3: TGTGCCAGCAGTTCAGCGACAGCGACTAACTATGGCTACACCTTC. Translating gives CASSSATATNYGYTF.

This clone appeared many times. V gene TRBV7-2 combines with J gene TRBJ2-1; possible D gene TRBD2, 6 bases. The V gene's germline CDR1 is SGHTA and CDR2 FQGNSA. The CDR3 runs 15 residues. V was shortened by 4 bases and J by 6 bases, with 16 bases between the two germline ends. The CDR3 reads CASSSEGSVVNEQFF. The CDR3 coding sequence is TGTGCCAGCAGCTCGGAGGGCAGCGTAGTCAATGAGCAGTTCTTC.

This clone was found a few times. The CDR3 region has the DNA TGCGCCAGCAGCCAACAGGCTTTCTACACCGAGCCTGAAGCTTTCTTT. It yields the protein CASSQQAFYTEPEAFF. The gene calls are TRBV4-3 and TRBJ1-1; D gene uncertain. CDR3 size: 16 residues. CDR1 is LGHNA and CDR2 is YSLEER in the germline V gene. V dropped 2 bases and J dropped 6 bases, with 19 bases sitting between them.

This clone was detected a few times. The chain links TRBV28 to TRBJ2-3; 8 bases fit TRBD2. The trim removed 3 bases at V and 0 bases at J, leaving 8 bases unmatched. The CDR3 length is 17 residues. Germline V CDR1 and CDR2: MDHEN, SYDVKM. CDR3 amino acids: CASSLRGVSGSTDTQYF. As DNA, the CDR3 is TGTGCCAGCAGTTTGCGGGGGGTGAGCGGAAGCACAGATACGCAGTATTTT.

This clone was picked up a small number of times. Here the CDR3 reads CASSRQGGLATSYNEQFF. The CDR3 bases are TGTGCCAGCAGCCGACAAGGAGGACTAGCGACATCCTACAATGAGCAGTTCTTC. The chain couples TRBV4-2 to TRBJ2-1; 9 nucleotides line up with TRBD2. The CDR3 consists of 18 residues. The V gene end was trimmed by 4 bases and the J gene end by 1 base; junction bases not matched to a gene: 11. CDR1 LGHNA and CDR2 YNFKEQ come from the germline V gene.

J is TRBJ2-5 and V is TRBV5-5, with 7 bases fitting TRBD1. V lost 0 bases and J lost 3; bases outside the gene matches: 8. The CDR3 spans 16 residues. Per the germline V gene, CDR1 is SGHKS and CDR2 is YYEKEE (reference sequence). The CDR3 loop is CASSLVGTALKETQYF. The CDR3 DNA reads TGTGCCAGCAGCTTGGTTGGGACAGCCCTCAAAGAGACCCAGTACTTC.